In its sample, the clone carrying this T cell receptor (beta chain) was seen many times. The antigen is undetermined. Those patients picked for sequencing had displayed CD8+CD57+ cell expansion on flow cytometry. Everyone among the patients had severe acquired aplastic anemia. These data are taken from a study of CD8+CD57+ T cells in acquired aplastic anemia. Study findings and constraints: Patients had about 31 CD8+ CDR3 sequences in common with controls (the shared set).

TCR beta VDJ and CDR3 were profiled, and genomic DNA was the template. One entry per CDR3 protein results from TCRdb running MiXCR on the reads. The repertoire has roughly 180,000 distinct CDR3 sequences, less than 50% of them found once; the top ten carry 10% to 15%. Sequenced sample: sorted CD4+, CD8+, or CD8+CD57+ T cells (not recorded which) from PBMCs. The source of this sequence is a human donor with aplastic anemia.

In nucleotides, the CDR3 is TGTGCCAGCAGGCGGGGGGAACGGGGCGAGCAGTACTTC. This sequence encodes CASRRGERGEQYF. This chain links TRBV9 with TRBJ2-7, with TRBD2 matching 8 bases. Trimming cost V 5 bases and J 6 bases; bases outside gene matches: 7. The CDR3 has 13 residues. Germline V CDR1 and CDR2: SGDLS, YYNGEE.